The present T cell receptor beta chain was sequenced within a study of cytomegalovirus exposure and HLA in healthy donors. The length of the CDR3 is 14 residues. The germline gives CDR1 SGHNT, CDR2 YYREEE (reference sequence). V lost 2 bases to trimming and J lost 5 bases, with 10 bases between them. In the PCR, 60 Vbeta and 13 Jbeta primers were used. The repertoire was sequenced with immunoSEQ multiplex PCR; TCRdb's copy has only in-frame clones and lacks some. Among some 130,000 clones listed, around three quarters were seen once. This sequence joins TRBV5-4 and TRBJ1-4, with D perhaps TRBD1 (6 bases). Sequencing was performed on PBMCs. The TCR originated in a man aged 40-50 years in good health and CMV-seronegative. As DNA, the CDR3 is TGTGCCAGCAGCTTCTCGACAGGAAATGAAAAACTGTTTTTT. Protein: CASSFSTGNEKLFF.